The 24 T cell receptor beta chains presented below share a single source sample, sequenced in a study of cytomegalovirus exposure and HLA in healthy donors. Vbeta (60) and Jbeta (13) primers were used in the PCR. TCRdb's table, derived via immunoSEQ multiplex PCR, lists solely in-frame clones and lacks some. The top ten clones hold 2.5% to 3.5% of a sample with 140,000 to 150,000 clones, approximately 78% of them seen once. Sequencing input: PBMCs. These receptors were collected from a man in his forties or fifties in good health and CMV-seropositive.

This chain joins TRBV28 and TRBJ1-1, with D perhaps matching TRBD1 (6 bases). V lost 4 bases and J 0 bases, leaving 18 bases between the germline ends. The CDR3 contains 17 residues. Germline V lookup: CDR1 MDHEN, CDR2 SYDVKM. The CDR3 sequence is CASSSVGNRVMNTEAFF. The DNA for the CDR3 is TGTGCCAGCAGTTCAGTCGGGAACAGGGTGATGAACACTGAAGCTTTCTTT.

The chain carries TRBV11-2 and TRBJ2-3; D may be TRBD2 (5 bases). Germline V gene data show CDR1 as SGHAT and CDR2 as FQNNGV. Trimming removed 0 bases from V and 7 bases from J, with 26 bases in between. This CDR3 is built from 19 residues. CDR3 residues: CASSLDRYGGRTSTNTQYF. In DNA form, the CDR3 reads TGTGCCAGCAGCTTAGATCGCTACGGCGGGCGGACCTCTACCAATACGCAGTATTTT.

This clone has a handful of counts. The chain recombines TRBV29-1 with TRBJ1-1, with D unclear. V was shortened by 6 bases and J by 7 bases, with 12 bases between the two germline ends. This CDR3 is 11 amino acids long. Germline V CDR1 and CDR2: SQVTM, ANQGSEA. The CDR3 loop is CSVTPLSEAFF. In DNA, the CDR3 is TGCAGCGTAACCCCGCTGAGTGAAGCTTTCTTT.

This rearrangement joins TRBV2 to TRBJ1-4, with D perhaps TRBD1 (6 bases). The CDR3 loop spans 15 amino acids. V was shortened by 4 bases and J by 7 bases, with 16 bases between the two germline ends. CDR1 is SNHLY, CDR2 FYNNEI, per germline. The CDR3 DNA follows: TGTGCCAGCAGTGGTGTACCAGGGGAGAGTGAAAAACTGTTTTTT. Translated, it gives CASSGVPGESEKLFF.

The chain is built from TRBV10-3 and TRBJ2-5, with 9 bases identical to TRBD1. The CDR3 spans 14 residues. Germline assignment: CDR1 ENHRY and CDR2 SYGVKD. With V trimmed by 5 bases and J by 3 bases, 4 bases remained unmatched. The CDR3 coding sequence is TGTGCCATCAGTCCGGGACAGGGCGAAGAGACCCAGTACTTC. It specifies CAISPGQGEETQYF.

This clone has just a few counts. The chain uses TRBV2 and TRBJ2-1; TRBD2 is a possible D gene (6 bases). CDR3 length equals 17 residues. Germline assignment: CDR1 SNHLY and CDR2 FYNNEI. Trimming pared 10 bases from V and 8 bases from J, leaving 30 bases between. For the CDR3, the DNA is TGTGCCACACAGCCCGGTATAGGGCCGGGGCGGAGGGATGAGCAGTTCTTC. Amino acids: CATQPGIGPGRRDEQFF.

The chain is built from TRBV2 and TRBJ1-5, with D possibly matching TRBD1 (5 bases). Between the trimmed V and J ends, which lost 7 bases and 15 bases, there was a span of 28 bases. The CDR3 totals 15 residues. Germline lookup yields CDR1 SNHLY and CDR2 FYNNEI. The CDR3: CASTTVGGGLALPHF. The CDR3, as DNA: TGTGCCAGCACCACGGTTGGGGGAGGGCTCGCACTGCCGCATTTT.

This CDR3 is CASSGQGWATEAFF. DNA for the CDR3: TGTGCCAGCAGTGGACAGGGATGGGCCACTGAAGCTTTCTTT. The chain uses TRBV2 and TRBJ1-1; TRBD1 agrees at 7 bases. Looked up from germline, CDR1 is SNHLY and CDR2 is FYNNEI. This CDR3 contains 14 residues. Losses at the gene ends were 4 bases for V and 4 bases for J; bases not matched to a gene: 6.

The chain links TRBV6-1 to TRBJ2-7; 9 positions agree with TRBD1. Germline V gene data show CDR1 as MNHNS and CDR2 as SASEGT. This CDR3 region has 14 residues. With 6 bases clipped from V and 6 bases from J, the junction kept 9 bases outside the gene matches. The CDR3 loop is CASRAGTGFVEQYF. The CDR3 nucleotides read TGTGCCAGCAGGGCCGGGACAGGGTTTGTCGAGCAGTACTTC.

This clone showed up just a few times. As DNA, the CDR3 is TGTGCCAGCAGTGAAGGGGAGGTACCCGGAAACACCATATATTTT. Translation gives CASSEGEVPGNTIYF. The chain links TRBV2 to TRBJ1-3; D remains ambiguous. Trimming took 1 base from V and 4 from J, leaving 11 bases between them. Germline V gene lookup returns CDR1 SNHLY and CDR2 FYNNEI. The CDR3 has 15 amino acids.

CDR3 coding DNA: TGTGCCAGCACCAAAGGGACTAGCGGGGGAAATGAGCAGTTCTTC. This encodes CASTKGTSGGNEQFF. The chain couples TRBV27 to TRBJ2-1, with TRBD2 identical over 14 bases. This CDR3 is 15 amino acids long. V was pared by 7 bases and J by 7 bases, with 6 bases of the junction left unmatched. CDR1 is MNHEY, CDR2 SMNVEV, per germline (reference sequence).

The sample holds a few counts of this clone. In nucleotides, the CDR3 is TGTGCCAGCAGTCCACTAGGGACAGATACGCAGTATTTT. This translates into CASSPLGTDTQYF. The rearrangement uses TRBV7-9 and TRBJ2-3; tentative D call: TRBD2 (5 bases). Germline V gene data show CDR1 as SEHNR and CDR2 as FQNEAQ (reference sequence). The V and J ends lost 6 bases and 3 bases respectively, with 10 bases between them. This CDR3 spans 13 amino acids.

The V and J genes are TRBV5-6 and TRBJ2-5, with 8 bases identical to TRBD1. The length of the CDR3 is 15 residues. J was trimmed by 1 base and V by 4 bases; bases with no gene match: 6. Germline V lookup: CDR1 SGHDT, CDR2 YYEEEE. This CDR3 reads CASSLTGGGQETQYF. The DNA of the CDR3 is TGTGCCAGCAGCCTAACAGGGGGAGGCCAAGAGACCCAGTACTTC.

Comment on this clone: The junction differs from germline at one of its ends, possibly a read error. The gene calls are TRBV30 and TRBJ1-5; 8 nucleotides match TRBD1. CDR1 and CDR2 from the germline V gene are GTSNPN and SVGIG (reference sequence). The CDR3 spans 13 residues. The CDR3 sequence is CAWNAGGNPPQHF. CDR3 DNA sequence: TGTGCCTGGAATGCAGGGGGCAATCCGCCCCAGCATTTT.

The V gene is TRBV5-8, the J gene TRBJ1-5; tentative D call: TRBD1 (5 bases). Germline CDR1 SGHTS, CDR2 YDEGEE. Trimming took off 4 bases at V and 7 bases at J, with 15 bases between the two ends. The CDR3 totals 14 residues. CDR3 nucleotides: TGTGCCAGCAGCATAGGACACGCGGAGCAGCCCCAGCATTTT. Its translation: CASSIGHAEQPQHF.

The V and J genes are TRBV7-9 and TRBJ1-5; tentative D call: TRBD1 (6 bases). The CDR3 sequence is 15 residues long. Trimming left V 5 bases short and J 6 bases short, with 17 bases between. The germline CDR1 and CDR2 sequences are SEHNR and FQNEAQ (reference sequence). CDR3 loop: CASSLYKGESQPQHF. CDR3 sequence (DNA): TGTGCCAGCAGCCTTTACAAGGGGGAGAGTCAGCCCCAGCATTTT. The full variable domain, rest sourced from reference TRBV7-9 and TRBJ1-5, is DTGVSQNPRHKITKRGQNVTFRCDPISEHNRLYWYRQTLGQGPEFLTYFQNEAQLEKSRLLSDRFSAERPKGSFSTLEIQRTEQGDSAMYLCASSLYKGESQPQHFGDGTRLSIL.

This chain connects TRBV15 to TRBJ1-6, with D unclear. The germline gives CDR1 LNHNV, CDR2 YYDKDF (reference sequence). The V gene lost 0 bases and the J gene lost 0 bases, with 12 bases spanning the gap. CDR3 length: 18 residues. This chain's CDR3 is CATSREDMGSSYNSPLHF. The CDR3, as DNA: TGTGCCACCAGCAGAGAGGATATGGGGAGCTCCTATAATTCACCCCTCCACTTT. Drawing the rest from reference TRBV15 and TRBJ1-6, the complete variable domain is DAMVIQNPRYQVTQFGKPVTLSCSQTLNHNVMYWYQQKSSQAPKLLFHYYDKDFNNEADTPDNFQSRRPNTSFCFLDIRSPGLGDTAMYLCATSREDMGSSYNSPLHFGNGTRLTVT.

This chain connects TRBV6-5 to TRBJ1-2, with D unresolved. Germline CDR1 and CDR2: MNHEY and SVGAGI. The CDR3 is 15 residues long. V was shortened by 0 bases and J by 4 bases, with 12 bases between the two germline ends. CDR3 nucleotide sequence: TGTGCCAGCAGTTACTCGGAGGGCGCTCCCTATGGCTACACCTTC. Translated: CASSYSEGAPYGYTF.

The V gene is TRBV5-4, the J gene TRBJ2-5, with 8 bases matching TRBD2. The CDR3 extends over 15 amino acids. The trim removed 6 bases at V and 5 bases at J, leaving 12 bases unmatched. CDR1 is SGHNT, CDR2 YYREEE, per germline (reference sequence). CDR3 coding DNA: TGTGCCAGCACCTCAGCGCGGGGGGCGCAGGAGACCCAGTACTTC. Translating it yields CASTSARGAQETQYF.

V gene TRBV7-7 combines with J gene TRBJ2-1; D uncertain. Deletions cut 1 base from V and 3 bases from J, with 10 bases between. Germline loops: CDR1 SSHAT, CDR2 FNYEAQ (reference sequence). The CDR3 length is 15 residues. The chain's CDR3 is CASSLGARSYNEQFF. CDR3 nucleotide sequence: TGTGCCAGCAGCTTAGGCGCGAGAAGCTACAATGAGCAGTTCTTC.

The chain employs TRBV5-1 and TRBJ2-7; tentatively, D is TRBD2 (6 bases). The V end lost 0 bases, the J end lost 3 bases, and 13 bases lay between the germline ends. CDR1 and CDR2 (germline): SGHRS, YFSETQ. CDR3 size: 15 residues. The CDR3 is CASSLAEGYYYEQYF. The CDR3 region has the DNA TGCGCCAGCAGCTTGGCGGAGGGTTATTACTACGAGCAGTACTTC.

Here the CDR3 reads CAWPTGGGGYTF. The CDR3 DNA follows: TGTGCCTGGCCGACAGGGGGTGGCGGCTACACCTTC. The chain uses TRBV30 and TRBJ1-2; TRBD1 agrees at 9 bases. Germline V gene sequence: CDR1 GTSNPN, CDR2 SVGIG (reference sequence). V shed 5 bases, J shed 8 bases, and the junction held 6 bases outside the gene matches. The CDR3 covers 12 residues.

The gene calls are TRBV7-3 and TRBJ2-1; 7 bases fit TRBD1. Germline assignment: CDR1 SGHTA and CDR2 FQGTGA. The V gene end was trimmed by 6 bases and the J gene end by 9 bases; junction bases not matched to a gene: 11. CDR3 length: 14 residues. This CDR3 is CASSPTGEEGEQFF. The CDR3 coding sequence is TGTGCCAGCAGTCCTACAGGGGAAGAGGGTGAGCAGTTCTTC.

The chain employs TRBV7-9 and TRBJ2-7; 9 positions match TRBD1. V trimming: 2 bases; J trimming: 6 bases; junction bases outside the gene matches: 11. Germline CDR1 is SEHNR and CDR2 is FQNEAQ (reference sequence). The CDR3 spans 16 residues. The DNA for the CDR3 is TGTGCCAGCAGCTTAATAGGGGGACAGGGAGGAGGCGAGCAGTACTTC. Its protein product is CASSLIGGQGGGEQYF.